This T cell receptor beta chain was sequenced for a study of OX40 agonist ivuxolimab in advanced cancers. About the study: People in dose escalation had one of these cancers: hepatocellular carcinoma, melanoma, renal cell or head and neck cancer.

The CDR3 totals 16 residues. Per germline, CDR1 SGHRS and CDR2 YFSETQ. Concerning this clone: Its antigen is currently unknown.

General observations from the study: The average count of expanded clones was higher among CD8+ T cells than among CD4+. Dosing at 0.1 to 3.0 mg/kg was accompanied by clonal expansion of CD4+ and CD8+ blood T cells by week 6.

The assay was immunoSEQ multiplex PCR, and TCRdb's table has in-frame clones only and misses some. This sample has about 37,000 clones, with about 88% found just once. The sampling schedule covered blood at baseline, cycle 4 day 1, and cycle 7 day 1. The starting material was CD4+ or CD8+ T cells sorted from blood, obtained in a trial of the OX40 agonist ivuxolimab. The chain has TRBV5-1 and TRBJ2-5; 11 nucleotides line up with TRBD2. The DNA end favors TRBJ2-7, so the J call may be wrong. The TCR comes from an adult with an advanced solid tumor such as melanoma, head and neck, liver or kidney cancer. For the CDR3, the DNA is TGCGCCAGCAGCCCACGCCTAGCGGGGGGCACCTACGAGCAGTACTTC. Translated: CASSPRLAGGTYEQYF.